The present entry profiles one TCR beta chain with its context. In the authors' methods: How many nucleated cells were present was estimated from reference gene primer amplification. Assay: immunoSEQ multiplex PCR; the TCRdb copy retains only in-frame clones and omits some. That table furnishes V, J and clone size, whereas the DNA furnished D and trimming. In the table there are some 260,000 clones, over 75% of which are singletons. V lost 2 bases, J lost 2 bases, and 2 bases stayed unmatched. Germline loops: CDR1 SGHDT, CDR2 YYEEEE. This CDR3 is built from 15 residues. This specimen comes from a study of blood T cell repertoires in COVID-19. Whole-study context: The United States, Italy and Spain supplied acute and convalescent COVID-19 samples. Nucleic acid was either cDNA or gDNA, and it came from T cells, B-cell-depleted T cells, or PBMCs.

V is TRBV5-6 and J is TRBJ2-7; 12 bases are a match to TRBD2. Specimen: peripheral blood. This clonotype was obtained from a woman aged 30 to 39 with acute or convalescent COVID-19. CDR3 region: CASSFRLAGAYEQYF. CDR3 in DNA: TGTGCCAGCAGCTTCCGACTAGCGGGAGCCTACGAGCAGTACTTC.